This entry lists 30 T cell receptor beta chains sequenced from one sample in a study of T cell clonality in common variable immunodeficiency. Libraries were prepared by immunoSEQ multiplex PCR; TCRdb keeps only in-frame clonotypes and omits some of them. The sample includes under 45,000 clones, none of them occurring once. Sequencing used peripheral blood mononuclear cells. The receptors derive from a person aged 18 to 70 in good health.

This clone was seen repeatedly, ten times or more. The read terminates 3 residues ahead of where the CDR3 ends, so the germline J gene completes it. The genes are TRBV20-1 and TRBJ2-7; 16 nucleotides align to TRBD2. Unmatched junction bases numbered 3, after V lost 3 bases and J lost 4 bases. The CDR3 covers 15 residues. Germline assignment: CDR1 DFQATT and CDR2 SNEGSKA (reference sequence). The sequenced CDR3 bases are TGCAGTGCTAGGGGGACTAGCGGGAGGGATTACGAG. Protein: CSARGTSGRDYE. In full, the CDR3 is CSARGTSGRDYEQYF.

Notes on this clone: The read falls 3 residues short of the CDR3 end, and the missing part is taken from the germline J gene. The chain has TRBV20-1 and TRBJ1-2; D gene unclear. Germline V CDR1 and CDR2: DFQATT, SNEGSKA (reference sequence). The CDR3 loop spans 14 amino acids. CDR3 protein: CSAWSGSDSYDYTF. The sequenced part of the CDR3 DNA is TGCAGTGCCTGGTCGGGTAGCGACTCCTACGAC.

This clone was detected many times. Sequence at one end of the junction differs from germline and may be a read error. The read comes to an end 3 residues before the CDR3 does, leaving the germline J gene to fill in the end. This rearrangement joins TRBV7-7 to TRBJ2-7, with 7 bases that match TRBD2. CDR3 size: 14 residues. Germline-derived CDR1 and CDR2 are SSHAT and FNYEAQ (reference sequence). The part of the CDR3 DNA that was read is TGTGCTAGCAGCTTAGCGGCTAGCGGCTACGAG. Protein: CASSLAASGYE. The complete CDR3 reads CASSLAASGYEQYF.

This clone was counted ten times or more. The observed sequence ends 3 residues before the CDR3 terminus, with the missing tail filled in from the germline J gene. J is TRBJ2-7 and V is TRBV28, with a weak D call TRBD2 (6 bases). Trimming cost V 4 bases and J 2 bases, with 9 bases left between them. The CDR3 totals 13 residues. Germline V gene sequence: CDR1 MDHEN, CDR2 SYDVKM. The CDR3 protein is CASSWGGAYEQYF. The part of the CDR3 DNA that was read is TGTGCCAGCAGTTGGGGCGGGGCCTACGAG.

There are many counts of this clone. The read stops 3 residues short of the end of the CDR3; the missing end is completed from the germline J gene. The rearrangement links TRBV7-9 to TRBJ2-5; 8 positions match TRBD1. The CDR3 totals 15 residues. J gave up 2 bases and V 3 bases, and 5 bases lay outside the gene matches. Germline V CDR1 and CDR2: SEHNR, FQNEAQ (reference sequence). The CDR3 reads CASSFGDRQQETQYF. The sequenced CDR3 bases are TGTGCCAGCAGCTTCGGGGACAGGCAACAAGAGACC.

At least ten counts were recorded for this clone. This CDR3 is CASSLEGARGEQFF. Partial CDR3 DNA: TGCGCCAGCAGTCTGGAGGGGGCGCGCGGTGAG. This sequence joins TRBV5-1 and TRBJ2-1; D may be TRBD1 (7 bases). The read stops 3 residues short of the end of the CDR3; the missing end is completed from the germline J gene. CDR1 is SGHRS, CDR2 YFSETQ, per germline. The CDR3 totals 14 residues. Deletions cut 5 bases from V and 9 bases from J, with 18 bases between.

This clone occurred many times. The read gets to within 3 residues of the CDR3 end, and the germline J gene fills in the rest. The genes are TRBV2 and TRBJ2-5, with 9 bases fitting TRBD1. CDR3 length: 14 amino acids. V was pared by 6 bases and J by 5 bases, with 7 bases of the junction left unmatched. Per germline, CDR1 SNHLY and CDR2 FYNNEI. The CDR3 DNA, read in part, is TGTGCCAGCAGCACGGACAGGGGCTGGGAGACC. As protein: CASSTDRGWET. In full, the CDR3 reads CASSTDRGWETQYF. The variable domain in full, with the rest retrieved from reference TRBV2 and TRBJ2-5, is EPEVTQTPSHQVTQMGQEVILRCVPISNHLYFYWYRQILGQKVEFLVSFYNNEISEKSEIFDDQFSVERPDGSNFTLKIRSTKLEDSAMYFCASSTDRGWETQYFGPGTRLLVL.

This clone was counted many times. The DNA ends 3 residues before the CDR3 does, and the rest of the CDR3 is filled in from the germline J gene. The chain uses TRBV19 and TRBJ2-3, with 8 bases lining up with TRBD2. There are 15 residues in the CDR3. J gave up 3 bases and V 1 base, and 3 bases lay outside the gene matches. Germline CDR1 and CDR2: LNHDA and SQIVND (reference sequence). The CDR3 sequence: CASSIVLAGTDTQYF. CDR3 DNA, as far as it was read: TGTGCCAGTAGTATAGTTCTAGCGGGTACAGATACG.

In this sample, this clone turned up many times. The sequenced fragment ends 3 residues before the CDR3 boundary, so the rest is inferred from the germline J gene. The gene calls are TRBV19 and TRBJ1-1, with 12 bases lining up with TRBD1. V gave up 4 bases and J gave up 3 bases; unmatched junction bases: 12. The CDR3 sequence is 18 residues long. From germline, CDR1 is LNHDA and CDR2 SQIVND (reference sequence). CDR3 protein: CASSTYRDRGRRDTEAFF. The CDR3 DNA, read in part, is TGTGCCAGTAGTACTTACCGGGACAGGGGGCGCCGGGACACTGAA.

The sample holds many counts of this clone. CDR3 bases read: TGCGCCAGCAGCTTATTCGGCAGGGAAGGCACAGATACG. Its translation is CASSLFGREGTDT. In full, the CDR3 reads CASSLFGREGTDTQYF. V and J are TRBV5-1 and TRBJ2-3, with D tentatively TRBD1 (5 bases). Read coverage stops 3 residues before the CDR3 terminus; the germline J gene supplies the remainder. The V end lost 2 bases, the J end lost 1 base, and 14 bases lay between the germline ends. Germline values: CDR1 SGHRS, CDR2 YFSETQ. This CDR3 is 16 amino acids long.

In this sample, this clone turned up many times. The sequence runs out 3 residues before the end of the CDR3; the remainder is reconstructed from the germline J gene. This chain uses TRBV4-1 with TRBJ2-7; TRBD2 aligns across 8 bases. This CDR3 has 17 residues. Trimming removed 0 bases from V and 6 bases from J; junction bases left unmatched: 13. Germline assignment: CDR1 MGHRA and CDR2 YSYEKL. The covered CDR3 bases are TGCGCCAGCAGCCAAGAAATAGGGAGACTAGCGTCAGTCGAG. Residues: CASSQEIGRLASVE. The entire CDR3 protein reads CASSQEIGRLASVEQYF.

This clone was seen ten or more times. The CDR3 end is not reached by the read, which stops 3 residues before it; the germline J gene fills it in. This chain joins TRBV7-9 and TRBJ2-3; a weak D match, TRBD2 (6 bases). The CDR3 extends over 13 amino acids. Germline loops: CDR1 SEHNR, CDR2 FQNEAQ (reference sequence). V gave up 1 base and J gave up 5 bases, with 7 bases separating them. The covered CDR3 bases are TGTGCCAGCAGCTTAGTCGGGGGAGATACG. It specifies CASSLVGGDT. The complete CDR3 reads CASSLVGGDTQYF.

Ten or more counts support this clone. The DNA ends 3 residues before the CDR3 does, and the rest of the CDR3 is filled in from the germline J gene. V gene TRBV9 combines with J gene TRBJ2-3; 7 bases are shared with TRBD2. Looked up from germline, CDR1 is SGDLS and CDR2 is YYNGEE. V trimming: 4 bases; J trimming: 0 bases; junction bases outside the gene matches: 5. The CDR3 loop spans 15 amino acids. CDR3 protein: CASSLFSGSTDTQYF. The part of the CDR3 DNA that was read is TGTGCCAGCAGCCTTTTTAGCGGGAGCACAGATACG.

This clone was counted ten times or more. The read is 3 residues too short to cover the CDR3 end, so that end is filled in from the germline J gene. This sequence joins TRBV7-2 and TRBJ1-1, with D tentatively TRBD1 (6 bases). Between the trimmed V and J ends, which lost 5 bases and 4 bases, there was a span of 14 bases. Germline V CDR1 and CDR2: SGHTA, FQGNSA. The CDR3 spans 14 residues. The CDR3 spells CASSQQGFGTEAFF. Partial CDR3 DNA: TGTGCCAGCAGCCAACAGGGATTTGGCACTGAA.

Concerning this clone: The read falls 3 residues short of the CDR3 end, and the missing part is taken from the germline J gene. The rearrangement links TRBV11-1 to TRBJ1-2, with D perhaps matching TRBD1 (6 bases). Germline lookup yields CDR1 SGHAT and CDR2 FQDESV (reference sequence). V dropped 5 bases and J dropped 6 bases, with 10 bases sitting between them. The CDR3 sequence is 12 residues long. The CDR3 reads CASSHRQDGYTF. Incomplete CDR3 DNA: TGTGCCAGCAGCCACAGACAGGATGGC.

On this clone: With the read ending 3 residues before the CDR3 end, the germline J gene is used to fill in that end. The rearrangement joins TRBV19 to TRBJ2-4; 8 bases are a match to TRBD1. The CDR3 totals 15 residues. The germline gives CDR1 LNHDA, CDR2 SQIVND (reference sequence). The DNA read from the CDR3 is TGTGCCAGTAACGATATTGGGACAGGAGAGTCTGGT. Encoded protein: CASNDIGTGESG. The entire CDR3 sequence reads CASNDIGTGESGQYF. Variable domain in full (rest from reference TRBV19 and TRBJ2-4): DGGITQSPKYLFRKEGQNVTLSCEQNLNHDAMYWYRQDPGQGLRLIYYSQIVNDFQKGDIAEGYSVSREKKESFPLTVTSAQKNPTAFYLCASNDIGTGESGQYFGAGTRLSVL.

This clone was seen ten or more times. The read comes to an end 3 residues before the CDR3 does, leaving the germline J gene to fill in the end. This chain links TRBV29-1 with TRBJ2-5; D is unresolved. The V end lost 7 bases, the J end lost 0 bases, and 3 bases lay between the germline ends. The CDR3 has 10 amino acids. The germline gives CDR1 SQVTM, CDR2 ANQGSEA. The CDR3 reads CSANQETQYF. CDR3 DNA (partial): TGCAGCGCCAACCAAGAGACC. The variable domain in full, completed from reference TRBV29-1 and TRBJ2-5, reads SAVISQKPSRDICQRGTSLTIQCQVDSQVTMMFWYRQQPGQSLTLIATANQGSEATYESGFVIDKFPISRPNLTFSTLTVSNMSPEDSSIYLCSANQETQYFGPGTRLLVL.

The table lists this clone with many counts. The read ends 3 residues early relative to the CDR3; the germline J gene fills the gap. This chain connects TRBV5-1 to TRBJ2-1; D unclear. The V gene's germline CDR1 is SGHRS and CDR2 YFSETQ. Trimming left V 4 bases short and J 4 bases short, with 12 bases between. The CDR3 has 14 residues. The CDR3 protein is CASSPSTDYNEQFF. CDR3 DNA (partial): TGCGCCAGCAGCCCAAGTACAGATTACAATGAG.

About this clone itself: The sequenced fragment ends 3 residues before the CDR3 boundary, so the rest is inferred from the germline J gene. The chain links TRBV6-2 or TRBV6-3 to TRBJ1-1, with D possibly TRBD1 on 5 matching bases. The germline gives CDR1 MNHEY, CDR2 SVGEGT. This CDR3 comprises 15 residues. The CDR3 DNA, read in part, is TGTGCCAGCAGATGGCCGGGACTAGCGTCGTACGAG. Amino acids: CASRWPGLASYE. The entire CDR3 is CASRWPGLASYEAFF.

The table lists this clone with a few counts. The CDR3 end is not reached by the read, which stops 3 residues before it; the germline J gene fills it in. This rearrangement joins TRBV7-8 to TRBJ1-1, with 8 positions matching TRBD1. Germline V gene data show CDR1 as SGHVS and CDR2 as FQNEAQ. The CDR3 contains 12 residues. The CDR3 loop is CASSSYRGMAFF. The CDR3 bases that were read are TGTGCCAGCAGCAGCTACAGGGGGATG.

There are many counts of this clone. The CDR3 end lies 3 residues beyond the end of the read and is filled in from the germline J gene. The chain has TRBV10-1 and TRBJ2-7; D ambiguous. The CDR3 is 15 residues long. Germline values: CDR1 WNHNN, CDR2 SYGVQD (reference sequence). V shed 10 bases and J shed 6 bases, with 25 bases lying between them. CDR3 DNA, as far as it was read: TGCGCCATTTTCCTTAAGCCTGGGCAGCTCCGCGAG. This translates into CAIFLKPGQLRE. The full CDR3 sequence reads CAIFLKPGQLREQYF.

There are many counts of this clone. The read gets to within 3 residues of the CDR3 end, and the germline J gene fills in the rest. The chain joins TRBV19 to TRBJ2-7; tentatively, D is TRBD2 (5 bases). In germline, CDR1 is LNHDA, CDR2 SQIVND (reference sequence). This CDR3 is built from 11 residues. V dropped 5 bases and J dropped 6 bases, with 8 bases sitting between them. The DNA read from the CDR3 is TGTGCCAGTAGTGCCACTAGCGAG. Translated: CASSATSE. The CDR3, in full, reads CASSATSEQYF.

This clone was recorded at least ten times. The read gets to within 3 residues of the CDR3 end, and the germline J gene fills in the rest. This rearrangement joins TRBV6-2 or TRBV6-3 to TRBJ2-1, with 8 bases identical to TRBD2. CDR3 size: 15 residues. The J segment lost 4 bases and the V segment lost 6 bases, leaving 8 bases of the junction unmatched. Germline CDR1 and CDR2: MNHEY and SVGEGT. CDR3 in amino acids: CASSPGGTRYNEQFF. CDR3 bases read: TGTGCCAGCAGCCCCGGAGGGACTAGATACAATGAG.

This clone showed up many times. The sequenced fragment ends 3 residues before the CDR3 boundary, so the rest is inferred from the germline J gene. The V call is TRBV6-1, the J call TRBJ1-5; maybe TRBD1 (6 bases). Germline lookup yields CDR1 MNHNS and CDR2 SASEGT. The CDR3 consists of 16 residues. V shed 2 bases and J shed 5 bases, with 16 bases lying between them. CDR3 DNA (partial): TGTGCCAGCAGTGAAATGGGTCACAGGGCTCATCAGCCC. Translated: CASSEMGHRAHQP. The whole CDR3 protein reads CASSEMGHRAHQPQHF.

The table lists this clone with many counts. The sequenced fragment ends 3 residues before the CDR3 boundary, so the rest is inferred from the germline J gene. The gene calls are TRBV2 and TRBJ2-7, with TRBD1 identical over 8 bases. In germline, CDR1 is SNHLY, CDR2 FYNNEI. The CDR3 totals 15 residues. J was trimmed by 4 bases and V by 4 bases; bases with no gene match: 9. The CDR3 DNA, read in part, is TGTGCCAGCAGTGGTGGACAGGGCCCTTTATACGAG. It is translated as CASSGGQGPLYE. The whole CDR3 sequence reads CASSGGQGPLYEQYF.

This clone showed up many times. The read falls 3 residues short of the CDR3 end, and the missing part is taken from the germline J gene. The V and J genes are TRBV24-1 and TRBJ2-1, with 8 bases identical to TRBD2. The CDR3 covers 15 residues. With V trimmed by 3 bases and J by 6 bases, 6 bases remained unmatched. Germline V gives CDR1 KGHDR, CDR2 SFDVKD. CDR3 bases read: TGTGCCACCAGTGATGGGACTAGGGAGAGCAATGAG. This encodes CATSDGTRESNE. The CDR3 in its entirety is CATSDGTRESNEQFF.

This clone was detected many times. The read terminates 3 residues ahead of where the CDR3 ends, so the germline J gene completes it. The chain recombines TRBV20-1 with TRBJ2-2, with TRBD1 as a possible D gene (5 bases). CDR3 length: 16 residues. Germline lookup yields CDR1 DFQATT and CDR2 SNEGSKA (reference sequence). V lost 0 bases, J lost 1 base, and 12 bases lay in between. Incomplete CDR3 DNA: TGCAGTGCTAGAGATTTCAGGGTAAAGAACACCGGGGAG. It yields the protein CSARDFRVKNTGE. The entire CDR3 protein reads CSARDFRVKNTGELFF.

This clone was observed many times. The CDR3 end lies 3 residues beyond the end of the read and is filled in from the germline J gene. V and J are TRBV2 and TRBJ2-1; a weak D match, TRBD1 (6 bases). The V end was cut by 5 bases, the J end by 2 bases, with 10 bases between. This CDR3 comprises 14 residues. CDR1 and CDR2 (germline): SNHLY, FYNNEI. The CDR3 DNA, read in part, is TGTGCCAGCAGTTGGGGACATCCCTACAATGAG. Encoded protein: CASSWGHPYNE. The full-length CDR3 reads as CASSWGHPYNEQFF.

This clone has a count of ten or more. The read ends 3 residues early relative to the CDR3; the germline J gene fills the gap. The chain is built from TRBV19 and TRBJ1-5; 8 bases match TRBD1. The V segment lost 7 bases and the J segment 5 bases; nucleotides outside the gene matches: 10. The CDR3 loop spans 15 amino acids. Per the germline V gene, CDR1 is LNHDA and CDR2 is SQIVND (reference sequence). The CDR3 spells CASIPQGAAHQPQHF. Incomplete CDR3 DNA: TGTGCCAGTATCCCCCAGGGGGCAGCTCATCAGCCC. The full variable domain, its missing parts supplied by reference TRBV19 and TRBJ1-5, is DGGITQSPKYLFRKEGQNVTLSCEQNLNHDAMYWYRQDPGQGLRLIYYSQIVNDFQKGDIAEGYSVSREKKESFPLTVTSAQKNPTAFYLCASIPQGAAHQPQHFGDGTRLSIL.

This clone was picked up many times. The read stops 3 residues short of the end of the CDR3; the missing end is completed from the germline J gene. The genes are TRBV7-8 and TRBJ2-7; 7 bases match TRBD2. CDR3 size: 16 residues. V lost 5 bases to trimming and J lost 6 bases; unmatched junction nucleotides: 16. In germline, CDR1 is SGHVS, CDR2 FQNEAQ. CDR3 DNA, as far as it was read: TGTGCCAGCAGCCCCTTTAGCGGCGGGAGATCCCTCGAG. It encodes CASSPFSGGRSLE. The entire CDR3 protein is CASSPFSGGRSLEQYF.